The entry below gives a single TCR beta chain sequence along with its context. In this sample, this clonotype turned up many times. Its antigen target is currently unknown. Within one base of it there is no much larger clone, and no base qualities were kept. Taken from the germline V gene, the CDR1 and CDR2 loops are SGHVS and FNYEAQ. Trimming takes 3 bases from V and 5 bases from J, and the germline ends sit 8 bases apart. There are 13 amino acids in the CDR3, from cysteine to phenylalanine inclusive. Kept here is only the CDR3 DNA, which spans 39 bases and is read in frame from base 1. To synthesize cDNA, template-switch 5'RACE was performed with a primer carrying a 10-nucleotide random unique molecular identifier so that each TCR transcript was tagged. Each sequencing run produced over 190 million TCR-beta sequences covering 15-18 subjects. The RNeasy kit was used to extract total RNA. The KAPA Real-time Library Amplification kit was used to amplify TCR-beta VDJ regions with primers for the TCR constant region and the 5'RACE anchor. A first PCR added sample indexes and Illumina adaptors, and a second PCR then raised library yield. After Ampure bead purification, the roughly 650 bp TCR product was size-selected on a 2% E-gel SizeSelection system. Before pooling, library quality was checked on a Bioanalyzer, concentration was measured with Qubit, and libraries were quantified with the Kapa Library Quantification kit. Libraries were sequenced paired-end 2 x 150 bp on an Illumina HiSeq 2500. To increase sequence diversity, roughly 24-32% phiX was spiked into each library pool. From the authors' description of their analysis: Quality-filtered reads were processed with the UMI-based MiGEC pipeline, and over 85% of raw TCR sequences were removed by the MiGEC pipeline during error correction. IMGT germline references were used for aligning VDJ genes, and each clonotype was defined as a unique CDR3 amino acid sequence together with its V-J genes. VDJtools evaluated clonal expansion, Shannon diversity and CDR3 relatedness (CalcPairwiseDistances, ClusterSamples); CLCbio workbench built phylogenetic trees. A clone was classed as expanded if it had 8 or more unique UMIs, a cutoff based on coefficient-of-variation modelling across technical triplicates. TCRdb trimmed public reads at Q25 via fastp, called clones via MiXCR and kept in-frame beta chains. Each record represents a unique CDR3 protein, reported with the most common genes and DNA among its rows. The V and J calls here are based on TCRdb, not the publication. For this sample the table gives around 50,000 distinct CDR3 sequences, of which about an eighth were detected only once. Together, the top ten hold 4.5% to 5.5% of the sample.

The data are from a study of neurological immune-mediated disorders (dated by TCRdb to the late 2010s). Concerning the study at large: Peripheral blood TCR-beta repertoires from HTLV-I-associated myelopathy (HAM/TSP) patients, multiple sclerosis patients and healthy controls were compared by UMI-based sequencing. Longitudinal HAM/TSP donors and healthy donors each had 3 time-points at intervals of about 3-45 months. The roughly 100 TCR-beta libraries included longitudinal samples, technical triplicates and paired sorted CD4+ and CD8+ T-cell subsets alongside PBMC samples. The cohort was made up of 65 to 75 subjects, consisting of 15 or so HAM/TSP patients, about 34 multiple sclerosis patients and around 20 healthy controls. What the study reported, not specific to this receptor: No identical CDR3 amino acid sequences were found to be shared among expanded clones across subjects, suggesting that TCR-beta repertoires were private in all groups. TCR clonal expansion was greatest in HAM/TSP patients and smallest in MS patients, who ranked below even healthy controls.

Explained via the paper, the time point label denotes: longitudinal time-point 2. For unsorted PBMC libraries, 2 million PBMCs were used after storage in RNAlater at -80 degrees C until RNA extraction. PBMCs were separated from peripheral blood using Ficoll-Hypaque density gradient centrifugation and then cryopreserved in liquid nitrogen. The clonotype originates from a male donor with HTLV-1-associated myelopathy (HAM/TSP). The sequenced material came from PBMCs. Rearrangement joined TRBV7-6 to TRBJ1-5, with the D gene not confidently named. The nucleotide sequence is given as TGTGCCAGCAGCTTGTGGACGGATCAGCCCCAGCATTTT. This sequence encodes CASSLWTDQPQHF.